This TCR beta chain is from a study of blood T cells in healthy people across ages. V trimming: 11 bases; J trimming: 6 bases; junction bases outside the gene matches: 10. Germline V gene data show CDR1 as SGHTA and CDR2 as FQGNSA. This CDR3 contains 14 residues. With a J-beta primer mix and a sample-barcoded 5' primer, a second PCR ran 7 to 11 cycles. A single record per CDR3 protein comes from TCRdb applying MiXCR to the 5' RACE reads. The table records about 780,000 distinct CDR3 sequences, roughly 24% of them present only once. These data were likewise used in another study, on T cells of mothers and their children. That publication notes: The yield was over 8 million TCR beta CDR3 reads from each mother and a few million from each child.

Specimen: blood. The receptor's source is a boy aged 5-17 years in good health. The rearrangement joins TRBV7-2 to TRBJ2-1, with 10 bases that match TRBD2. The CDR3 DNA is TGTGCCGCCAACAAAGCGGGGGGGCCCAATGAGCAGTTCTTC. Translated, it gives CAANKAGGPNEQFF.